A single T cell receptor (beta chain) is shown here with its context. This specimen comes from a study of shared clonotypes between healthy human individuals. None of the donors, who were healthy HIV-negative adults, had recently had acute infections or vaccinations. The V segment lost 5 bases and the J segment 1 base; nucleotides outside the gene matches: 9. Germline CDR1 and CDR2: SGHTA and FQGNSA. The CDR3 consists of 17 residues. Profiling relied on immunoSEQ multiplex PCR, and the TCRdb table lists in-frame clones only, not all of them. The table includes 2 million to 2.5 million clones, approximately 94% detected once.

This sequence originates from a man between 18 and 35 years old in good health. The sample taken for sequencing was naive CD4+ T cells sorted from blood. Subset here: CD45RA+ positively selected. The chain joins TRBV7-2 to TRBJ1-5; 9 bases match TRBD1. CDR3 nucleotides: TGTGCCAGCAGCCGAACCTCACAGGGGGCGAGCAATCAGCCCCAGCATTTT. The encoded protein is CASSRTSQGASNQPQHF.